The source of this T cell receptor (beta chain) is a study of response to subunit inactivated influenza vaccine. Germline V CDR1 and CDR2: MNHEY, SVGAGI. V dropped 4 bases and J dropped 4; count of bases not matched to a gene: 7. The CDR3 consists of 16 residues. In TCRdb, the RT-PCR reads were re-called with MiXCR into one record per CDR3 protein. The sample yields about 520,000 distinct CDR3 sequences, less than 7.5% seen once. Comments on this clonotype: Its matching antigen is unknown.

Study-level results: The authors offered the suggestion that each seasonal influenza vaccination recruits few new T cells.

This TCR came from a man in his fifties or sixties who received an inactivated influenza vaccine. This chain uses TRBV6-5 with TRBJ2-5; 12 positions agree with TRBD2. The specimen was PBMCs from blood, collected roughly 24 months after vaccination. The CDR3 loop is CASSFRLAGEGETQYF. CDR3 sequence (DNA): TGTGCCAGCAGTTTCCGACTAGCGGGAGAAGGAGAGACCCAGTACTTC.